This T cell receptor (beta chain) was recovered during a study of technical replicates of blood from a few donors. Losses at the gene ends were 0 bases for V and 4 bases for J; bases not matched to a gene: 0. The CDR3 is made up of 13 amino acids. Germline V gene data show CDR1 as SGHDT and CDR2 as YYEEEE. Profiling relied on immunoSEQ multiplex PCR, and the TCRdb table lists in-frame clones only, not all of them. The table has 76,000 or so clones, over 75% seen once. The sample was T cells isolated from PBMCs. V is TRBV5-6 and J is TRBJ1-2; 7 nucleotides agree with TRBD1. The TCR comes from a human donor in good health. The CDR3 protein is CASSLDRGYGYTF. CDR3 nucleotide sequence: TGTGCCAGCAGCTTGGACAGGGGCTATGGCTACACCTTC. Full variable domain (outside the CDR3, taken from reference TRBV5-6 and TRBJ1-2): DAGVTQSPTHLIKTRGQQVTLRCSPKSGHDTVSWYQQALGQGPQFIFQYYEEEERQRGNFPDRFSGHQFPNYSSELNVNALLLGDSALYLCASSLDRGYGYTFGSGTRLTVV.